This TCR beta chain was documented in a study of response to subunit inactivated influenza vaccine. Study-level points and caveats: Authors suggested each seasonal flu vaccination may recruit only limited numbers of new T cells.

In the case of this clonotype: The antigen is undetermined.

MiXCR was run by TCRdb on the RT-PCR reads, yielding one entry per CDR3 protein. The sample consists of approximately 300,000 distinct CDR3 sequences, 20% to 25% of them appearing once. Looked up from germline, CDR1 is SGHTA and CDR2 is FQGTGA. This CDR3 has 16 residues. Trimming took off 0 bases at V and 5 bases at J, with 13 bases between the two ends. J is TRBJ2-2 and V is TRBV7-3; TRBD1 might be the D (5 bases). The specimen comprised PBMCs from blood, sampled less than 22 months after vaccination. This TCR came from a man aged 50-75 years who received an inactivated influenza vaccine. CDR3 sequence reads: CASSLTGDMYTGELFF. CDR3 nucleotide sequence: TGTGCCAGCAGCTTAACAGGGGATATGTATACCGGGGAGCTGTTTTTT.